The 21 T cell receptor beta chains listed next were all sequenced from one sample in a study of cytomegalovirus exposure and HLA in healthy donors. PCR amplification relied on 60 Vbeta primers (plus 13 Jbeta primers). Clones were sequenced by immunoSEQ multiplex PCR, and TCRdb holds only the in-frame ones, with some missing. The sample has approximately 100,000 clones; about 80% are singletons. The sequencing sample was made of PBMCs. These TCRs come from a man aged 40-49 years in good health and CMV-seronegative.

The chain couples TRBV18 to TRBJ1-3; 8 bases are shared with TRBD1. Germline assignment: CDR1 KGHSH and CDR2 LQKENI. V was clipped by 2 bases and J by 0 bases; unmatched bases: 0. The CDR3 length is 15 residues. Here the CDR3 reads CASSPGTGSGNTIYF. CDR3 bases: TGTGCCAGCTCACCAGGGACAGGCTCTGGAAACACCATATATTTT.

This clone came up once. This sample also contains other DNA sequences that code for the same CDR3. V and J are TRBV28 and TRBJ1-2; weak D call: TRBD1 (5 bases). Trimming removed 4 bases from V and 6 bases from J, with 15 bases in between. The CDR3 consists of 14 residues. Per germline, CDR1 MDHEN and CDR2 SYDVKM. CDR3 coding DNA: TGTGCCAGCAGTTCGACAGCCGTGGGGAATGGCTACACCTTC. Translated: CASSSTAVGNGYTF.

This chain connects TRBV5-6 to TRBJ2-1; no firm D call. Germline CDR1 reads SGHDT; CDR2 reads YYEEEE. With 2 bases removed from V and 7 bases from J, the gap between germline ends came to 10 bases. This CDR3 is 13 amino acids long. As DNA, the CDR3 is TGTGCCAGCAGCTTCGGGTCCGGGAATGAGCAGTTCTTC. Its translation is CASSFGSGNEQFF.

The chain carries TRBV11-2 and TRBJ1-1; perhaps TRBD1 as D (5 bases). Germline V gene sequence: CDR1 SGHAT, CDR2 FQNNGV. V gave up 0 bases and J gave up 4 bases, with 12 bases separating them. This CDR3 contains 15 residues. For the CDR3, the DNA is TGTGCCAGCAGCTTAGAACCCGTAGGGGTCACTGAAGCTTTCTTT. Protein: CASSLEPVGVTEAFF.

J is TRBJ1-2 and V is TRBV5-5; D call uncertain. CDR3 length: 18 amino acids. Looked up from germline, CDR1 is SGHKS and CDR2 is YYEKEE (reference sequence). Trimming removed 3 bases from V and 0 bases from J, with 21 bases in between. The CDR3 reads CASSSTSGGLQSNYGYTF. The CDR3 DNA follows: TGTGCCAGCAGCTCAACGTCAGGAGGATTACAGTCTAACTATGGCTACACCTTC.

This clone came up a few times. The rearrangement joins TRBV5-4 to TRBJ2-7; 7 bases line up with TRBD2. The CDR3 totals 14 residues. Germline V gene sequence: CDR1 SGHNT, CDR2 YYREEE (reference sequence). The V gene end was trimmed by 2 bases and the J gene end by 2 bases; junction bases not matched to a gene: 4. The CDR3 reads CASSLAGRPYEQYV. The CDR3 DNA reads TGTGCCAGCAGCTTAGCGGGGAGACCCTACGAGCAGTACGTC.

This sequence joins TRBV25-1 and TRBJ2-2; TRBD2 is a possible D gene (6 bases). The CDR3 is made up of 16 amino acids. Trimming removed 7 bases from V and 5 bases from J, with 20 bases in between. The V gene's germline CDR1 is MGHDK and CDR2 SYGVNS. The CDR3 sequence is CASIGNTGARTGELFF. CDR3 nucleotides: TGTGCCAGCATCGGAAACACGGGAGCGCGAACCGGGGAGCTGTTTTTT.

The V gene is TRBV30, the J gene TRBJ2-3, with TRBD1 as a possible D gene (6 bases). Trimming removed 6 bases from V and 0 bases from J, with 16 bases in between. Germline CDR1 and CDR2: GTSNPN and SVGIG (reference sequence). CDR3 length: 15 residues. The CDR3 protein is CACNTQGRSTDTQYF. Here the CDR3 DNA reads TGTGCCTGTAACACACAGGGACGCAGCACAGATACGCAGTATTTT.

V is TRBV7-2 and J is TRBJ1-2, with TRBD1 matching 11 bases. The V and J ends lost 3 bases and 5 bases, in that order; junction bases with no gene match: 2. This CDR3 spans 14 amino acids. Germline assignment: CDR1 SGHTA and CDR2 FQGNSA. The CDR3 protein is CASSFGQGAYGYTF. The CDR3 bases are TGTGCCAGCAGCTTCGGACAGGGGGCATATGGCTACACCTTC.

V is TRBV6-1 and J is TRBJ2-5; no clear D gene. The V and J ends lost 7 bases and 5 bases respectively, with 14 bases between them. Germline lookup yields CDR1 MNHNS and CDR2 SASEGT. The CDR3 is made up of 13 amino acids. As DNA, the CDR3 is TGTGCCAGCATCCCCATTTTACTCGAGACCCAGTACTTC. Residues: CASIPILLETQYF.

The sample holds a few counts of this clone. V and J are TRBV6-5 and TRBJ1-2; possible D gene TRBD1, 5 bases. The CDR3 consists of 13 residues. V was pared by 6 bases and J by 0 bases, with 8 bases between. Looked up from germline, CDR1 is MNHEY and CDR2 is SVGAGI. CDR3: CASSLGPNYGYTF. The CDR3 DNA reads TGTGCCAGCAGCTTGGGGCCTAACTATGGCTACACCTTC.

This clone has just a few counts. The V call is TRBV9, the J call TRBJ2-2; 8 nucleotides match TRBD2. Germline V lookup: CDR1 SGDLS, CDR2 YYNGEE. The junction had 7 bases not matched to a gene; V was cut back by 4 bases and J by 2 bases. The CDR3 extends over 16 amino acids. The CDR3 region is CASSTSSGGNTGELFF. As DNA, the CDR3 is TGTGCCAGCAGCACCAGCAGCGGGGGTAACACCGGGGAGCTGTTTTTT.

J is TRBJ1-2 and V is TRBV4-1; unclear D gene. V gave up 1 base and J gave up 8 bases, with 17 bases separating them. The CDR3 is 15 residues long. Germline V gives CDR1 MGHRA, CDR2 YSYEKL. CDR3 nucleotides: TGCGCCAGCAGCCAAGTCGGGGTTAAGCCTTTAGGCTACACCTTC. Protein product: CASSQVGVKPLGYTF.

The chain carries TRBV11-2 and TRBJ1-1, with D perhaps matching TRBD1 (5 bases). Germline V gene lookup returns CDR1 SGHAT and CDR2 FQNNGV. This CDR3 spans 16 amino acids. Trimming shortened V by 1 base and J by 5 bases, and 17 bases separated the two germline ends. The CDR3 region has the DNA TGTGCCAGCAGCTTAGCCCGTGGAGGGGAGGGAACTGAAGCTTTCTTT. It translates to CASSLARGGEGTEAFF. The full variable domain, with the rest looked up from reference TRBV11-2 and TRBJ1-1, is EAGVAQSPRYKIIEKRQSVAFWCNPISGHATLYWYQQILGQGPKLLIQFQNNGVVDDSQLPKDRFSAERLKGVDSTLKIQPAKLEDSAVYLCASSLARGGEGTEAFFGQGTRLTVV.

This clone was picked up one time. V is TRBV29-1 and J is TRBJ1-1; no clear D gene. Germline V CDR1 and CDR2: SQVTM, ANQGSEA. The CDR3 has 13 residues. Trimming cost V 2 bases and J 3 bases, with 10 bases left between them. As DNA, the CDR3 is TGCAGCGTTGAAAGAGATCAGGACACTGAAGCTTTCTTT. Its protein product is CSVERDQDTEAFF.

This rearrangement joins TRBV19 to TRBJ1-1; 7 bases are shared with TRBD1. Germline V gene sequence: CDR1 LNHDA, CDR2 SQIVND (reference sequence). The CDR3 extends over 16 amino acids. The V and J ends lost 7 bases and 7 bases, in that order; junction bases with no gene match: 18. For the CDR3, the DNA is TGTGCCAGTACCGAAGCGGACAGGATGAGCTGGGGTGAAGCTTTCTTT. It codes for CASTEADRMSWGEAFF.

The chain employs TRBV28 and TRBJ2-3, with TRBD2 matching over 8 bases. Germline V gives CDR1 MDHEN, CDR2 SYDVKM. This CDR3 has 17 amino acids. Losses at the gene ends were 3 bases for V and 4 bases for J; bases not matched to a gene: 12. CDR3 in DNA: TGTGCCAGCAGTTTCAAGAGGCATAGCGGGAATCCAGATACGCAGTATTTT. It codes for CASSFKRHSGNPDTQYF. The full variable domain, in which reference TRBV28 and TRBJ2-3 provide the parts outside the CDR3, is DVKVTQSSRYLVKRTGEKVFLECVQDMDHENMFWYRQDPGLGLRLIYFSYDVKMKEKGDIPEGYSVSREKKERFSLILESASTNQTSMYLCASSFKRHSGNPDTQYFGPGTRLTVL.

As regards this clone: At one of its ends the junction is not consistent with the germline gene, which may arise from a read error. V gene TRBV7-9 combines with J gene TRBJ1-4; 7 bases line up with TRBD1. The CDR3 is made up of 16 amino acids. Germline V lookup: CDR1 SEHNR, CDR2 FQNEAQ (reference sequence). The DNA for the CDR3 is TGTTCCAGCAGCTTTTCCACAGGGGTTTACAATGAAAAACTGTTTTTT. As protein: CSSSFSTGVYNEKLFF.

The V gene is TRBV5-1, the J gene TRBJ2-3, with D possibly TRBD2 on 6 matching bases. The V end was cut by 0 bases, the J end by 0 bases, with 14 bases between. CDR1 is SGHRS, CDR2 YFSETQ, per germline. The CDR3 extends over 17 amino acids. CDR3 in DNA: TGCGCCAGCAGCTTGGCGTTCGGCGGGACTAGCACAGATACGCAGTATTTT. This encodes CASSLAFGGTSTDTQYF.

A word on this clone: Sequence at one end of the junction differs from germline and may be a read error. At the DNA level, this CDR3 is encoded by other sequences in the same sample as well. The chain is built from TRBV6-6 and TRBJ1-6; D possibly corresponds to TRBD1 (6 bases). The germline V gene has CDR1 MNHNY and CDR2 SVGAGI (reference sequence). This CDR3 has 15 residues. The CDR3: CASRPDSSYNSPLHF. The CDR3 DNA reads as TGTGCCAGCAGGCCGGACAGCTCCTATAATTCCCCCCTCCACTTT.

This clone came up once. The chain joins TRBV4-3 to TRBJ2-1; TRBD2 matches at 10 bases. This CDR3 has 15 residues. Germline V gene lookup returns CDR1 LGHNA and CDR2 YSLEER. After removal of 1 base from V and 8 bases from J, the junction contained 5 bases not matched to a gene. CDR3 sequence reads: CASSQVASGGYEQFF. CDR3 nucleotide sequence: TGCGCCAGCAGCCAAGTGGCTAGCGGGGGCTATGAGCAGTTCTTC.